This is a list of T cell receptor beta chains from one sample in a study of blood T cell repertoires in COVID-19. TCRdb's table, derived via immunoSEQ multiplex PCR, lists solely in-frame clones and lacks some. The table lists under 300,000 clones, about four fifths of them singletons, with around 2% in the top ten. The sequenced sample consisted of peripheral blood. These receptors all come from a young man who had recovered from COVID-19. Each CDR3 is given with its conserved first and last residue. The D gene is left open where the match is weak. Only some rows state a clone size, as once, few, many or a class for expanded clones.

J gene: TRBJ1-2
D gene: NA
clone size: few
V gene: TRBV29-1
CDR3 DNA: TGCAGCGTTGGACGAGGAGGCAGCTACACCTTC
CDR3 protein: CSVGRGGSYTF

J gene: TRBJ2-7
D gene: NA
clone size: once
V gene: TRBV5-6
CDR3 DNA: TGTGCCAGCAGCTTGGTCGGGAAGGGAAGAGGCTACGAGCAGTACTTC
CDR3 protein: CASSLVGKGRGYEQYF

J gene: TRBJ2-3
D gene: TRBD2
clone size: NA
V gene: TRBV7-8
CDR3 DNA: TGTGCCAGCAGCTTACTAGCGGGGGACCCCACAGATACGCAGTATTTT
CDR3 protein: CASSLLAGDPTDTQYF

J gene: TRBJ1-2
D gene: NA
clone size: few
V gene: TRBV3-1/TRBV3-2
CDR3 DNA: TGTGCCAGCAGCCCCTGGGGAGAGATTACTTATGGCTACACCTTC
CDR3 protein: CASSPWGEITYGYTF

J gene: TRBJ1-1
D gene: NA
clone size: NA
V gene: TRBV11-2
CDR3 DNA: TGTGCCAGCAGCTTAGATCTAAACACTGAAGCTTTCTTT
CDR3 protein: CASSLDLNTEAFF

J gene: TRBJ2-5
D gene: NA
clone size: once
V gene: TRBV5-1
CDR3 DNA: TGCGCCAGCAGCTTGAGGGGGAACCCGGGAGAGACCCAGTACTTC
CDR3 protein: CASSLRGNPGETQYF

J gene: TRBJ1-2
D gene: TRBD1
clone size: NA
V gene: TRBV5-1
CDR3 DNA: TGCGCCAGCAGCTTAGGGACAGGGAACTATGGCTACACCTTC
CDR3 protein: CASSLGTGNYGYTF

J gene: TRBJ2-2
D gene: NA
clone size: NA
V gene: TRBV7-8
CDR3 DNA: TGTGCCAGCAGCCCCGGGGTTGGTTCGGGGGAGCTGTTTTTT
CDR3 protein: CASSPGVGSGELFF

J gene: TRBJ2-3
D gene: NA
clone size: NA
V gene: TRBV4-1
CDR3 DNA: TGCGCCAGCAGCCTCGGACGGGATCCGAGGACAGATACGCAGTATTTT
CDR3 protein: CASSLGRDPRTDTQYF

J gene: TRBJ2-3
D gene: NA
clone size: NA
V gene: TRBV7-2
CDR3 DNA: TGTGCCAGCAGCCCAATCAGCACAGATACGCAGTATTTT
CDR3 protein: CASSPISTDTQYF

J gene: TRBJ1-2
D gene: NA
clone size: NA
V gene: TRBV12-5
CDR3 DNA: TGTGCTAGTGGTTTTCGACCTTTGGGCAGCACGATCTATGGCTACACCTTC
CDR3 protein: CASGFRPLGSTIYGYTF

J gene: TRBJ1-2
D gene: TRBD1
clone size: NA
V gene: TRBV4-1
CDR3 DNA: TGCGCCAGCAGCCAAGAGTGGGACAGGACGCACTATGGCTACACCTTC
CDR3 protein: CASSQEWDRTHYGYTF

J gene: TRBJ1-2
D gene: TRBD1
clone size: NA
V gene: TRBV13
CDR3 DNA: TGTGCCAGCAGCCCGGGACAGGGGAGTGGCTACACCTTC
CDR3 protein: CASSPGQGSGYTF

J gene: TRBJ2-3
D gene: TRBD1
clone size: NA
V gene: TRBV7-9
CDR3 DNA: TGTGCCAGCAGCCTCGGGGGGACAGGGGACACCACAGATACGCAGTATTTT
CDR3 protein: CASSLGGTGDTTDTQYF

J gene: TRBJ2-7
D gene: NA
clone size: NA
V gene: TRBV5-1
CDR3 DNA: TGCGCCAGCAGCCCCGTCGGTGGCGAGCAGTACTTC
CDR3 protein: CASSPVGGEQYF

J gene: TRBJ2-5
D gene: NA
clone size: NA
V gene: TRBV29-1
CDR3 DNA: TGCACCCACCGGGAGTTGGGATTAGAGACCCAGTACTTC
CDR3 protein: CTHRELGLETQYF

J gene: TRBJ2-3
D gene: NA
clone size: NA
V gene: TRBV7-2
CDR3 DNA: TGTGCCAGCAGCCCCCAGTTTAGCACAGATACGCAGTATTTT
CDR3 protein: CASSPQFSTDTQYF

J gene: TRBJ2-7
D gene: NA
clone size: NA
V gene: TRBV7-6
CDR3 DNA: TGTGCCAGCAGCTTAGAGGTAGCGCCGTCTTACGAGCAGTACTTC
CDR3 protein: CASSLEVAPSYEQYF

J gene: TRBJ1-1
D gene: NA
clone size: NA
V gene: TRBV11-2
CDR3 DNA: TGTGCCAGCAGCTCTTTTAACACTGAAGCTTTCTTT
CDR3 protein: CASSSFNTEAFF

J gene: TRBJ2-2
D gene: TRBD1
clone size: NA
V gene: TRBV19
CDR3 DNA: TGTGCCAGTAGTAAGGGACAGGGGCGGGAGCTGTTTTTT
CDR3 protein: CASSKGQGRELFF

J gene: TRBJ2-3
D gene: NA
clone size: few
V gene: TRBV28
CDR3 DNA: TGTGCCAGCAGTTCAGGAGGGAGGGATACGCAGTATTTT
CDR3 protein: CASSSGGRDTQYF

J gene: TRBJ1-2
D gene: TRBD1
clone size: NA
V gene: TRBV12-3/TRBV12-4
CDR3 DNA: TGTGCCAGCAAGGACAGGGCCGGTGGCTACACCTTC
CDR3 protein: CASKDRAGGYTF

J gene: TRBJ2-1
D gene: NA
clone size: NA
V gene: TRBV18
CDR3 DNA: TGTGCCAGCTCACCCGGCGGTGGCAATGAGCAGTTCTTC
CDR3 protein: CASSPGGGNEQFF

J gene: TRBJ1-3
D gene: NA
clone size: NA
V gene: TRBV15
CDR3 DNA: TGTGCCACCAGCAGAGGTCACTCTGGAAACACCATATATTTT
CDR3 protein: CATSRGHSGNTIYF

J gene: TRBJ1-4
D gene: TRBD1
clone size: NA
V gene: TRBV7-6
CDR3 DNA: TGTGCCAGCAGCGACACAGGGGGCCTTAATGAAAAACTGTTTTTT
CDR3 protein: CASSDTGGLNEKLFF

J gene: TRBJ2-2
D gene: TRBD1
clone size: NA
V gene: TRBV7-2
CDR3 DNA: TGTGCCAGCAGCTTAGCCGGGACAGGCGCCGGGGAGCTGTTTTTT
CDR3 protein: CASSLAGTGAGELFF

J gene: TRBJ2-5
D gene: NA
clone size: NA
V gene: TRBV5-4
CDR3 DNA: TGTGCCAGCAGCTTGGGTACGGGGATAGAGACCCAGTACTTC
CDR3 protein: CASSLGTGIETQYF

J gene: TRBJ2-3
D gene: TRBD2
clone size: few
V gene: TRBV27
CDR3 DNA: TGTGCCAGCGGGGAGAGCGGGGAGCGGCAGTATTTT
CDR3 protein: CASGESGERQYF

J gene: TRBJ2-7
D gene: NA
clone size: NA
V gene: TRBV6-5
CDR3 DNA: TGTGCCAGCAGACAATTAGGGGGTTACGAGCAGTACTTC
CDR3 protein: CASRQLGGYEQYF

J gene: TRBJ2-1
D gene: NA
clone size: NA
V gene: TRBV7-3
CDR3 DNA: TGTGCCAGCAGCTTAAGCGGGGTAAGCTCCTACAATGAGCAGTTCTTC
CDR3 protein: CASSLSGVSSYNEQFF

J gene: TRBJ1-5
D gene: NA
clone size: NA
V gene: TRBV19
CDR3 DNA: TGTGCCAGTAGCCCTGGGGGGGGGCTCGGTCAGCCCCAGCATTTT
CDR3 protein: CASSPGGGLGQPQHF

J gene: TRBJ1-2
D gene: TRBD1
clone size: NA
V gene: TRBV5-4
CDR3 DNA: TGTGCCAGCACCCCCCGGGACAGTTCAATCCTATCTGGCTACACCTTC
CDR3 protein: CASTPRDSSILSGYTF

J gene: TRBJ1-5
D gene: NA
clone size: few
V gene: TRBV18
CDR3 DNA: TGTGCCAGCTCCAACACCAATCAGCCCCAGCATTTT
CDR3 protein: CASSNTNQPQHF

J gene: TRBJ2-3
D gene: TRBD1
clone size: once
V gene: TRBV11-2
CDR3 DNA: TGTGCCAGCAGCTCACATAGGACAGGGTTTACAGATACGCAGTATTTT
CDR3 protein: CASSSHRTGFTDTQYF

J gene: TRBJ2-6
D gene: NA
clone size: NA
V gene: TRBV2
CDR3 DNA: TGTGCCAGCAGTCCAGGGGACCCTGGGGCCAACGTCCTGACTTTC
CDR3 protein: CASSPGDPGANVLTF

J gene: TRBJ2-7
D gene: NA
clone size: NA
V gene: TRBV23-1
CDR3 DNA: TGCGCCGGAAAAACCGGGACTTCCTACGAGCAGTACTTC
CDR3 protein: CAGKTGTSYEQYF

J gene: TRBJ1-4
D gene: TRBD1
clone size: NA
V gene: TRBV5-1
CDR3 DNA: TGCGCCAGCAGCTCCTTTGACAGGGACACTAATGAAAAACTGTTTTTT
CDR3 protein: CASSSFDRDTNEKLFF

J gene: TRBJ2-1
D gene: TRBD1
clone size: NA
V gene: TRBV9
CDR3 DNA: TGTGCCAGCAGCGAGGGCCACAGGGGGGAAACTAATGAGCAGTTCTTC
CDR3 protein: CASSEGHRGETNEQFF

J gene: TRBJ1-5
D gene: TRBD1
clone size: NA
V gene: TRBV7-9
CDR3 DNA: TGTGCCAGCAACAGGGGGGATAGCAATCAGCCCCAGCATTTT
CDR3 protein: CASNRGDSNQPQHF

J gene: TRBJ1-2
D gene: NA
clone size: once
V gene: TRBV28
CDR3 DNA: TGTGCCAGCAGTCCTATTTCAGGGAACTACTATGGCTACACCTTC
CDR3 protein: CASSPISGNYYGYTF

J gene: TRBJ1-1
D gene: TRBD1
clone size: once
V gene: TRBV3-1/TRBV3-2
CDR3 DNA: TGTGCCAGCAGCCCTCTGGGACAGGTGGGATTCGCTTTCTTT
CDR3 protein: CASSPLGQVGFAFF

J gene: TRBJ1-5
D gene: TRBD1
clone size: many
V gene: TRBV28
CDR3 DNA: TGTGCCAGCAGTTTGGGACAGCCCAATAGCAATCAGCCCCAGCATTTT
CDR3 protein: CASSLGQPNSNQPQHF